This passage covers 21 T cell receptor beta chains from one sample sequenced in a study of T cell responses to AZD1222 COVID-19 vaccine. TCRdb's copy holds only in-frame clones and misses some; the assay was immunoSEQ multiplex PCR. The data hold around 140,000 clones, with roughly 90% observed a single time. The sample here was peripheral blood, taken on day 0 of AZD1222 vaccination. All receptors derive from an adult in good health.

V and J are TRBV18 and TRBJ2-1; 7 bases line up with TRBD2. V shed 1 base and J 7 bases; nucleotides not matched to a gene: 25. CDR1 and CDR2 from the germline V gene are KGHSH and LQKENI. The CDR3 runs 21 residues. Here the CDR3 reads CASSPRFGYQGGRELWNEQFF. For the CDR3, the DNA is TGTGCCAGCTCACCACGGTTCGGTTATCAAGGTGGGCGGGAGTTGTGGAATGAGCAGTTCTTC.

V usage is TRBV6-1 and J usage is TRBJ1-2; D remains ambiguous. Germline loops: CDR1 MNHNS, CDR2 SASEGT. V was trimmed by 0 bases and J by 8 bases, leaving 10 bases between them. The CDR3 is 13 residues long. The CDR3: CASSEARDAGYTF. As DNA, the CDR3 is TGTGCCAGCAGTGAAGCCCGCGACGCGGGCTACACCTTC.

The chain uses TRBV27 and TRBJ2-2, with D possibly called TRBD1 or TRBD2 (5 bases each). Germline values: CDR1 MNHEY, CDR2 SMNVEV (reference sequence). V was trimmed by 11 bases and J by 3 bases, leaving 10 bases between them. The CDR3 sequence is 12 residues long. CDR3 coding DNA: TGTGCCGCCGGGGCGTACACCGGGGAGCTGTTTTTT. This encodes CAAGAYTGELFF.

The V gene is TRBV10-1, the J gene TRBJ1-2; D is unresolved. Trimming shortened V by 2 bases and J by 4 bases, and 8 bases separated the two germline ends. Germline V gives CDR1 WNHNN, CDR2 SYGVQD (reference sequence). CDR3 length: 13 residues. CDR3 DNA: TGCGCCAGCAGTGAGGCGGGATCCTATGGCTACACCTTC. It specifies CASSEAGSYGYTF.

This chain connects TRBV23-1 to TRBJ2-3, with a tentative D call TRBD1 (5 bases). TRBV23-1 is flagged as an ORF with uncertain function. The V and J ends lost 7 bases and 3 bases respectively, with 14 bases between them. This CDR3 comprises 14 residues. The CDR3 DNA reads as TGCGCCAGCACAAACAGGTCAAGAACAGATACGCAGTATTTT. Translating it yields CASTNRSRTDTQYF.

The rearrangement uses TRBV10-3 and TRBJ1-4; 7 nucleotides line up with TRBD1. CDR1 is ENHRY, CDR2 SYGVKD, per germline. The CDR3 is made up of 14 amino acids. After removal of 10 bases from V and 6 bases from J, the junction contained 11 bases not matched to a gene. CDR3 protein: CATHETGEDEKLFF. DNA of the CDR3: TGTGCCACCCACGAAACAGGGGAGGATGAAAAACTGTTTTTT.

The chain joins TRBV2 to TRBJ1-1, with a tentative D call TRBD1 (6 bases). Germline V lookup: CDR1 SNHLY, CDR2 FYNNEI. Between the trimmed V and J ends, which lost 9 bases and 2 bases, there was a span of 13 bases. The CDR3 runs to 13 residues. The CDR3 bases are TGTGCCAGTTCGACAGGACTAAACACTGAAGCTTTCTTT. Translating gives CASSTGLNTEAFF.

The chain has TRBV23-1 and TRBJ1-5; maybe TRBD1 (6 bases). TRBV23-1 is recorded as an ORF, its role being uncertain. Trimming removed 2 bases at V and 2 bases at J, with 19 bases between. The CDR3 runs to 18 residues. The CDR3 nucleotides read TGCGCCAGCAGTCAAACGGCAGGGGTACCCTTTGGCAATCAGCCCCAGCATTTT. Translating it yields CASSQTAGVPFGNQPQHF.

The V gene is TRBV19, the J gene TRBJ2-2; 16 bases line up with TRBD2. CDR1 LNHDA and CDR2 SQIVND come from the germline V gene (reference sequence). The CDR3 extends over 18 amino acids. The V and J ends lost 5 bases and 6 bases, in that order; junction bases with no gene match: 9. CDR3 sequence (DNA): TGTGCCAGTAGTCCCGGGACTAGCGGGAGGGCCACCCCCGGGGAGCTGTTTTTT. It translates to CASSPGTSGRATPGELFF.

This chain links TRBV5-4 with TRBJ1-3; TRBD1 might be the D (6 bases). Germline CDR1 and CDR2: SGHNT and YYREEE (reference sequence). The V gene lost 4 bases and the J gene lost 9 bases, with 17 bases spanning the gap. The CDR3 has 14 amino acids. The CDR3 sequence is CASSGGLADGTIYF. CDR3 nucleotide sequence: TGTGCCAGCAGCGGGGGCCTAGCTGACGGCACCATATATTTT.

This clone is a singleton in its sample. J is TRBJ1-2 and V is TRBV9, with 8 bases aligning to TRBD1. The germline V gene encodes CDR1 SGDLS and CDR2 YYNGEE. CDR3 length equals 14 residues. The ends lost 4 bases at V and 5 bases at J; junction bases unmatched: 7. CDR3 sequence: CASSPRQGIYGYTF. The CDR3 coding sequence is TGTGCCAGCAGCCCAAGACAGGGGATATATGGCTACACCTTC.

The rearrangement joins TRBV10-1 to TRBJ2-1, with D tentatively TRBD1 or TRBD2 (7 bases each). V lost 5 bases and J 4 bases, leaving 12 bases between the germline ends. The germline V gene has CDR1 WNHNN and CDR2 SYGVQD (reference sequence). The CDR3 covers 14 residues. The CDR3, as DNA: TGCGCCAGCAGTTCCAGGGGGGGATACAATGAGCAGTTCTTC. This sequence encodes CASSSRGGYNEQFF.

The CDR3 DNA reads TGTGCCAGCAGGCCTTGGGGACTAGCCTACAATGAGCAGTTCTTC. Protein product: CASRPWGLAYNEQFF. V gene TRBV13 combines with J gene TRBJ2-1, with 8 bases fitting TRBD2. The CDR3 extends over 15 amino acids. V dropped 6 bases and J dropped 2; count of bases not matched to a gene: 6. Germline CDR1 PRHDT, CDR2 FYEKMQ (reference sequence).

A note on this clone: The sample contains more than one DNA sequence encoding this CDR3. The V call is TRBV9, the J call TRBJ2-1; D possibly corresponds to TRBD2 (5 bases). V lost 1 base and J lost 0, with 8 bases in between. The length of the CDR3 is 15 residues. In germline, CDR1 is SGDLS, CDR2 YYNGEE. The CDR3, as DNA: TGTGCCAGCAGCGTATCTGGGAGCTCCTACAATGAGCAGTTCTTC. Amino acid sequence: CASSVSGSSYNEQFF.

V and J are TRBV2 and TRBJ1-2; D gene unclear. Trimming took off 6 bases at V and 0 bases at J, with 8 bases between the two ends. Germline assignment: CDR1 SNHLY and CDR2 FYNNEI. The CDR3 spans 13 residues. CDR3 residues: CASSGESNYGYTF. In DNA, the CDR3 is TGTGCCAGCAGCGGGGAATCTAACTATGGCTACACCTTC.

The V gene is TRBV27, the J gene TRBJ2-7; TRBD2 matches at 9 bases. Trimming at V came to 4 bases and at J to 7 bases, leaving 8 bases not matched to a gene. The length of the CDR3 is 14 residues. Germline CDR1 MNHEY, CDR2 SMNVEV (reference sequence). The CDR3 DNA reads TGTGCCAGCAGTTGGCAAGCGGGAGGTGGGGAGCAGTACTTC. Translation: CASSWQAGGGEQYF.

This sequence joins TRBV28 and TRBJ2-1, with 7 bases that match TRBD1. The CDR3 totals 14 residues. Germline CDR1 MDHEN, CDR2 SYDVKM. After removal of 5 bases from V and 10 bases from J, the junction contained 11 bases not matched to a gene. The chain's CDR3 is CASSPQQGIGEQFF. The CDR3 DNA follows: TGTGCCAGCAGTCCACAACAGGGGATAGGGGAGCAGTTCTTC. Filled out from reference TRBV28 and TRBJ2-1, the complete variable domain reads DVKVTQSSRYLVKRTGEKVFLECVQDMDHENMFWYRQDPGLGLRLIYFSYDVKMKEKGDIPEGYSVSREKKERFSLILESASTNQTSMYLCASSPQQGIGEQFFGPGTRLTVL.

A word on this clone: The same CDR3 also results from other DNA sequences found in this sample. The chain recombines TRBV3-1 (or the pseudogene TRBV3-2) with TRBJ2-3; D is uncertain. The CDR3 covers 13 residues. The germline gives CDR1 LGHDT, CDR2 YNNKEL (reference sequence). Trimming took off 1 base at V and 0 bases at J, with 2 bases between the two ends. CDR3 region: CASSQASTDTQYF. CDR3 nucleotides: TGTGCCAGCAGCCAAGCCAGCACAGATACGCAGTATTTT.

V and J are TRBV6-1 and TRBJ1-1; TRBD1 is a possible D gene (6 bases). V was clipped by 1 base and J by 10 bases, with 19 bases between them. CDR3 size: 15 residues. The germline gives CDR1 MNHNS, CDR2 SASEGT. CDR3 sequence: CASSEETGTILGAFF. As DNA, the CDR3 is TGTGCCAGCAGTGAAGAGACAGGAACGATCCTTGGAGCTTTCTTT.

V usage is TRBV4-1 and J usage is TRBJ1-1, with no clear D. Trimming removed 1 base at V and 10 bases at J, with 25 bases between. The CDR3 length is 17 residues. CDR1 is MGHRA, CDR2 YSYEKL, per germline. CDR3 coding DNA: TGCGCCAGCAGCCAAGGGCTACGGGAGGTCCGCGTTAAGGGAGCTTTCTTT. This translates into CASSQGLREVRVKGAFF.

The chain joins TRBV27 to TRBJ2-1, with 10 bases that match TRBD2. Germline trimming cut 5 bases from V and 8 bases from J; bases unmatched to any gene: 12. The CDR3 sequence is 16 residues long. Germline CDR1 is MNHEY and CDR2 is SMNVEV (reference sequence). The CDR3 reads CASSPQREGQEYEQFF. The CDR3 DNA reads TGTGCCAGCAGTCCCCAGCGGGAGGGCCAGGAATATGAGCAGTTCTTC.